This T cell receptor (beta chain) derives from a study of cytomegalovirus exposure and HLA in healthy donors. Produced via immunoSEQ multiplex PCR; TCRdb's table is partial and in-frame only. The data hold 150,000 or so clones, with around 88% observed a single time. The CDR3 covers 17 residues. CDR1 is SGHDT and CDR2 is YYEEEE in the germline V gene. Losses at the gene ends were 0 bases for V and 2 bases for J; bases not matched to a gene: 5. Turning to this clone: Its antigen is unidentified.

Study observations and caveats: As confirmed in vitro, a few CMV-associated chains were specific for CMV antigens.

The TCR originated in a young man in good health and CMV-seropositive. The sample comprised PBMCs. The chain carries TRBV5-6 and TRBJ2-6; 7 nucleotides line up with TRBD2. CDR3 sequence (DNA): TGTGCCAGCAGCTTGGTGGGACTAAAGACTGGGGCCAACGTCCTGACTTTC. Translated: CASSLVGLKTGANVLTF.